These 11 T cell receptor beta chains share one sample of origin, sequenced in a study of control samples from healthy donors and cancer patients. Clones were sequenced by immunoSEQ multiplex PCR, and TCRdb holds only the in-frame ones, with some missing. This sample has tens of thousands of clones, with roughly 94% found just once. Sequenced sample: blood. Receptor source: a man in his 60s in good health.

The chain combines TRBV9 with TRBJ1-5; D is unclear. V lost 0 bases and J 3 bases, leaving 10 bases between the germline ends. Germline V lookup: CDR1 SGDLS, CDR2 YYNGEE. The CDR3 loop spans 15 amino acids. The CDR3 DNA is TGTGCCAGCAGCGTAGGGCAGGCCCTCAATCAGCCCCAGCATTTT. Residues: CASSVGQALNQPQHF. Filled out from reference TRBV9 and TRBJ1-5, the complete variable domain reads DSGVTQTPKHLITATGQRVTLRCSPRSGDLSVYWYQQSLDQGLQFLIQYYNGEERAKGNILERFSAQQFPDLHSELNLSSLELGDSALYFCASSVGQALNQPQHFGDGTRLSIL.

The chain recombines TRBV5-4 with TRBJ1-2; 10 bases are shared with TRBD1. The CDR3 consists of 16 residues. Germline CDR1 SGHNT, CDR2 YYREEE (reference sequence). The J segment lost 2 bases and the V segment lost 5 bases, leaving 9 bases of the junction unmatched. DNA for the CDR3: TGTGCCAGCAGACAGACAGGGGGCGCAGGGAACTATGGCTACACCTTC. Translated: CASRQTGGAGNYGYTF.

The rearrangement links TRBV19 to TRBJ2-1; 9 bases fit TRBD2. The trim removed 4 bases at V and 2 bases at J, leaving 3 bases unmatched. CDR1 is LNHDA, CDR2 SQIVND, per germline (reference sequence). The length of the CDR3 is 15 residues. The CDR3 nucleotides are TGTGCCAGTAGTAGGATAGCGGGAGCCTACAATGAGCAGTTCTTC. Protein: CASSRIAGAYNEQFF.

The genes are TRBV4-2 and TRBJ1-2, with D hard to call. Germline V gives CDR1 LGHNA, CDR2 YNFKEQ. Trimming left V 4 bases short and J 2 bases short, with 8 bases between. CDR3 size: 13 residues. CDR3 DNA sequence: TGTGCCAGCAGCCGAGAACGCAACTATGGCTACACCTTC. Its translation: CASSRERNYGYTF.

This rearrangement joins TRBV18 to TRBJ2-7; TRBD2 aligns across 12 bases. Germline values: CDR1 KGHSH, CDR2 LQKENI. The CDR3 consists of 18 residues. V lost 3 bases, J lost 0 bases, and 9 bases stayed unmatched. The CDR3 sequence is CASSPTQGLAGNSYEQYF. The CDR3 DNA follows: TGTGCCAGCTCACCTACTCAAGGACTAGCGGGAAACTCCTACGAGCAGTACTTC.

The chain combines TRBV28 with TRBJ2-6; the match to TRBD1 covers 8 bases. Germline V gene lookup returns CDR1 MDHEN and CDR2 SYDVKM. Trimming at V came to 6 bases and at J to 3 bases, leaving 7 bases not matched to a gene. The CDR3 consists of 16 residues. This chain's CDR3 is CASRSQGAFGANVLTF. Written as DNA, the CDR3 is TGTGCCAGCAGATCCCAGGGGGCGTTTGGGGCCAACGTCCTGACTTTC.

This clone was counted a single time. The genes are TRBV7-9 and TRBJ1-4; 10 positions match TRBD1. Germline loops: CDR1 SEHNR, CDR2 FQNEAQ (reference sequence). This CDR3 is built from 15 residues. After removal of 3 bases from V and 6 bases from J, the junction contained 4 bases not matched to a gene. CDR3 sequence: CASSLKDRGHEKLFF. CDR3 in DNA: TGTGCCAGCAGCTTGAAAGACAGGGGGCATGAAAAACTGTTTTTT.

This chain uses TRBV19 with TRBJ2-7; the D gene could be TRBD1 or TRBD2 (5 bases each). The V gene's germline CDR1 is LNHDA and CDR2 SQIVND (reference sequence). The CDR3 extends over 15 amino acids. V was trimmed by 7 bases and J by 5 bases, leaving 21 bases between them. CDR3 nucleotides: TGTGCCAGTACCCCTGAAGGGGCAGCGGCCGACGAGCAGTACTTC. Translated, it gives CASTPEGAAADEQYF.

V usage is TRBV12-5 and J usage is TRBJ2-5, with TRBD2 identical over 10 bases. Trimming took 5 bases from V and 3 from J; bases not matched to a gene: 9. Germline V gene lookup returns CDR1 LGHNT and CDR2 FRNRAP. CDR3 length: 16 residues. The DNA for the CDR3 is TGTGCTAGTGGTCCTCATCAACTAGCGGGAAAAGAGACCCAGTACTTC. As protein: CASGPHQLAGKETQYF.

This clone has just one count. The chain has TRBV18 and TRBJ2-7; 14 bases are a match to TRBD2. Germline V gives CDR1 KGHSH, CDR2 LQKENI. The CDR3 length is 18 residues. With 4 bases clipped from V and 4 bases from J, the junction kept 12 bases outside the gene matches. The CDR3 nucleotides read TGTGCCAGCTCACGCGGACTAGCGGGGGGCCTCCTGAGGTACGAGCAGTACTTC. Translating it yields CASSRGLAGGLLRYEQYF.

This chain links TRBV5-1 with TRBJ2-1; D might be TRBD2 (7 bases). With 4 bases removed from V and 6 bases from J, the gap between germline ends came to 17 bases. The CDR3 has 15 amino acids. Germline CDR1 SGHRS, CDR2 YFSETQ. The CDR3 DNA sequence: TGCGCCAGCAGCCCCAGAGAGGGGGGGGGCAATGAGCAGTTCTTC. This gives the protein CASSPREGGGNEQFF.